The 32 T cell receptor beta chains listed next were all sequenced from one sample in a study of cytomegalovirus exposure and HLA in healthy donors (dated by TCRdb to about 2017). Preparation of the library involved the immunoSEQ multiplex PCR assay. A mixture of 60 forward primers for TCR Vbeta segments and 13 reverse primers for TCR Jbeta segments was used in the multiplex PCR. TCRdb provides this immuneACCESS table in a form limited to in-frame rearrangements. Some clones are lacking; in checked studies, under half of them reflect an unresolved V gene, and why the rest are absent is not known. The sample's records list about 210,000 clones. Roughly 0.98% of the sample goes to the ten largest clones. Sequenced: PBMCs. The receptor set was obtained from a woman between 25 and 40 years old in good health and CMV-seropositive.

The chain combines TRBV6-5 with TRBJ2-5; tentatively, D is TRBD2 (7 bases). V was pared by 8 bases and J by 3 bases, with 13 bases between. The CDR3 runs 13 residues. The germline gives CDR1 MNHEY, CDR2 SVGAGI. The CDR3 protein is CASHIGGEETQYF. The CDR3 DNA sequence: TGTGCCAGCCATATAGGGGGGGAAGAGACCCAGTACTTC.

CDR3 DNA: TGTGCCAGCAGCTTCCGGTTTAGCTCCTACGAGCAGTACTTC. Its translation: CASSFRFSSYEQYF. The rearrangement joins TRBV5-6 to TRBJ2-7; no clear D. The CDR3 runs to 14 residues. Germline values: CDR1 SGHDT, CDR2 YYEEEE. V was trimmed by 2 bases and J by 0 bases, leaving 9 bases between them.

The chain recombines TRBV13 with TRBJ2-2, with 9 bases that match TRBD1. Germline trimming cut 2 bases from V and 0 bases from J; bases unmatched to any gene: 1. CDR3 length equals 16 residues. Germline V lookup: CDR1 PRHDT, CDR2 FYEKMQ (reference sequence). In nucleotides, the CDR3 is TGTGCCAGCAGCTTACACAGGGGGCCGAACACCGGGGAGCTGTTTTTT. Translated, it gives CASSLHRGPNTGELFF.

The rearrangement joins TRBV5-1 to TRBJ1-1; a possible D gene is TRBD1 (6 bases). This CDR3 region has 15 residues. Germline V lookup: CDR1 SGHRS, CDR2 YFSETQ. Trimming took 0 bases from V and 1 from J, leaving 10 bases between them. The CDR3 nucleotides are TGCGCCAGCAGCTTGGCGGGGACAAGGAACACTGAAGCTTTCTTT. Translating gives CASSLAGTRNTEAFF.

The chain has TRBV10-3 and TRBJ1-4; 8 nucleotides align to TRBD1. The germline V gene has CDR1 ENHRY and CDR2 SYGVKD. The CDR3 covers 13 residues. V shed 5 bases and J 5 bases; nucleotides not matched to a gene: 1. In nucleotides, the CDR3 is TGTGCCATCAGTCGACAGGGGAATGAAAAACTGTTTTTT. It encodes CAISRQGNEKLFF.

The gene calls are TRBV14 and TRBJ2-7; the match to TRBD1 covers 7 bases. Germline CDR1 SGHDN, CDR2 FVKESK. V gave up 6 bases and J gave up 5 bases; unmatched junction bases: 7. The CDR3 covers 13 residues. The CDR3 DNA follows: TGTGCCAGCAGAAATACAGGGGTCCACGAGCAGTACTTC. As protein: CASRNTGVHEQYF.

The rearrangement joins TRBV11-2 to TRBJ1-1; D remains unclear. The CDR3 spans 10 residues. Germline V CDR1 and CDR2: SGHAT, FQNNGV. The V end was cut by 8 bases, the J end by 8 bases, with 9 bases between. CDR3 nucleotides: TGTGCCAGCGGAGGAGGAGAAGCTTTCTTT. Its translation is CASGGGEAFF.

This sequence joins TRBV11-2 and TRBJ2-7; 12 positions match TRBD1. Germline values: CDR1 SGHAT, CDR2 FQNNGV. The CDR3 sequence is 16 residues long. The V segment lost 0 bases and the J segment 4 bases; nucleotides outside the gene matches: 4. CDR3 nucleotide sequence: TGTGCCAGCAGCTTAGAGGGGACAGGGGGCTTGTACGAGCAGTACTTC. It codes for CASSLEGTGGLYEQYF.

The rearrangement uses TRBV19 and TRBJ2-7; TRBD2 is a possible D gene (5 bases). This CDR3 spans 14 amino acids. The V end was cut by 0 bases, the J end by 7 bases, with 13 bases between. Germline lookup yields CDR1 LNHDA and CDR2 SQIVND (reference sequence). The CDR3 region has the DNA TGTGCCAGTAGTATAGATGACGCAGGAGGTGAGCAGTACTTC. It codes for CASSIDDAGGEQYF. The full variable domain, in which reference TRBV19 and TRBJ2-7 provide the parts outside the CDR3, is DGGITQSPKYLFRKEGQNVTLSCEQNLNHDAMYWYRQDPGQGLRLIYYSQIVNDFQKGDIAEGYSVSREKKESFPLTVTSAQKNPTAFYLCASSIDDAGGEQYFGPGTRLTVT.

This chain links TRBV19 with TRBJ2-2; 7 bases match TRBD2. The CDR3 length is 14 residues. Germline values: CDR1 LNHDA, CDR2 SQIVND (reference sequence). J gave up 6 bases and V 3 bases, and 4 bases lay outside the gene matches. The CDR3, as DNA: TGTGCCAGTAGTATCACGGGGGGATCCGGGGAGCTGTTTTTT. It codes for CASSITGGSGELFF. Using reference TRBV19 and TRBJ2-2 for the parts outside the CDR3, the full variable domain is DGGITQSPKYLFRKEGQNVTLSCEQNLNHDAMYWYRQDPGQGLRLIYYSQIVNDFQKGDIAEGYSVSREKKESFPLTVTSAQKNPTAFYLCASSITGGSGELFFGEGSRLTVL.

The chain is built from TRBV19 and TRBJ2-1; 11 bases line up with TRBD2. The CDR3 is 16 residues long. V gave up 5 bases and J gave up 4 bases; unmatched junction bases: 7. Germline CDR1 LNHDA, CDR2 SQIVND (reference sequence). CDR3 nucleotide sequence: TGTGCCAGTAGTCCCCCGACTAGCGGGATTTACAATGAGCAGTTCTTC. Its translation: CASSPPTSGIYNEQFF.

The CDR3 loop reads CASSFEIVGTDTQYF. In DNA, the CDR3 is TGTGCCAGCAGCTTCGAGATTGTAGGCACAGATACGCAGTATTTT. The chain has TRBV11-1 and TRBJ2-3; D is undetermined. CDR1 is SGHAT and CDR2 is FQDESV in the germline V gene (reference sequence). The CDR3 contains 15 residues. Trimming removed 3 bases from V and 1 base from J, with 11 bases in between.

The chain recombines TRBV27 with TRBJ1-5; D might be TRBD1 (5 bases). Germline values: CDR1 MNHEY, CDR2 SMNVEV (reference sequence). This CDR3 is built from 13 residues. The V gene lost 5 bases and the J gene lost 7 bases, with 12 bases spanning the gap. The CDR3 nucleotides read TGTGCCAGCAGTCCTAGGGGAGGCCAGCCCCAGCATTTT. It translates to CASSPRGGQPQHF.

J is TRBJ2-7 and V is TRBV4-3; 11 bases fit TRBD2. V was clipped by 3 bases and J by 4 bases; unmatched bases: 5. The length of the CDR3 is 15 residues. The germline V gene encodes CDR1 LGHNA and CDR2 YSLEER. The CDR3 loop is CASSQVLAGGYEQYF. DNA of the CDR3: TGCGCCAGCAGCCAGGTGCTAGCGGGAGGTTACGAGCAGTACTTC.

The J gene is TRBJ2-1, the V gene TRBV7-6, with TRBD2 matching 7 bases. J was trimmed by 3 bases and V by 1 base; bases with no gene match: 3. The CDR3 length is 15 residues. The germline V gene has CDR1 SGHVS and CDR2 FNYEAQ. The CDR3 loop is CASSLDGRHYNEQFF. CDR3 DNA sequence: TGTGCCAGCAGCTTAGACGGGAGGCACTACAATGAGCAGTTCTTC.

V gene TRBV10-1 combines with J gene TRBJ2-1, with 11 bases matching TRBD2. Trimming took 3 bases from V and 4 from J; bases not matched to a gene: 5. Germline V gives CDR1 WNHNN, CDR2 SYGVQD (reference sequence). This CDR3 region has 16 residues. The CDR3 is CASSELTSGDYNEQFF. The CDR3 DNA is TGCGCCAGCAGTGAATTGACTAGCGGGGATTACAATGAGCAGTTCTTC.

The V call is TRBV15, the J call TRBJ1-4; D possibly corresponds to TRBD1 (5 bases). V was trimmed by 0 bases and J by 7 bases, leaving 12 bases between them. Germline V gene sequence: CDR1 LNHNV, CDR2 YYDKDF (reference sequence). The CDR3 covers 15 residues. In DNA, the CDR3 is TGTGCCACCAGCAGAGATCAGGGTGGGCGTGAAAAACTGTTTTTT. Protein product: CATSRDQGGREKLFF.

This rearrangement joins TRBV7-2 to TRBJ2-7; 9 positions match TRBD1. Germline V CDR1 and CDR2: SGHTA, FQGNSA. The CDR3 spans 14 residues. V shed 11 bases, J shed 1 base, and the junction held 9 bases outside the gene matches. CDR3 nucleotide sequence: TGTGCCCGAAGCGGGGACAGGGAGTCCTACGAGCAGTACTTC. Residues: CARSGDRESYEQYF.

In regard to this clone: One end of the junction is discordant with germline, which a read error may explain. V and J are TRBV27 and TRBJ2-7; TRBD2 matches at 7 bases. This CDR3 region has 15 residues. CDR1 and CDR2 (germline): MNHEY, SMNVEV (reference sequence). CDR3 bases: TGTGCCGGCAGAATCGGGGGGAGGAGCTCCTACGAGCAGTACTTC. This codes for CAGRIGGRSSYEQYF.

The CDR3, as DNA: TGCGCCACGGGACAGAACCCCTACGAGCAGTACTTC. Translated, it gives CATGQNPYEQYF. V is TRBV10-1 and J is TRBJ2-7; TRBD1 aligns across 7 bases. The CDR3 has 12 amino acids. V gave up 10 bases and J gave up 2 bases; unmatched junction bases: 5. Germline V CDR1 and CDR2: WNHNN, SYGVQD (reference sequence).

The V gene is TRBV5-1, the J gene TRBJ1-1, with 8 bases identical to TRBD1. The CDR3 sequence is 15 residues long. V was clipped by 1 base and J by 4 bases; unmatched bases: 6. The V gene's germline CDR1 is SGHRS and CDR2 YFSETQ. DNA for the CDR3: TGCGCCAGCAGCTTGCAGGGGGCGAGCAGCACTGAAGCTTTCTTT. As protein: CASSLQGASSTEAFF.

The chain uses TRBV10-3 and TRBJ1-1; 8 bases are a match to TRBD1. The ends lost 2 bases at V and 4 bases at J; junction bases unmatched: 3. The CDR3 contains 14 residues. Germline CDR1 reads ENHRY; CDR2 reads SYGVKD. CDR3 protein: CAISEITGGTEAFF. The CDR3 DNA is TGTGCCATCAGTGAGATTACAGGGGGCACTGAAGCTTTCTTT.

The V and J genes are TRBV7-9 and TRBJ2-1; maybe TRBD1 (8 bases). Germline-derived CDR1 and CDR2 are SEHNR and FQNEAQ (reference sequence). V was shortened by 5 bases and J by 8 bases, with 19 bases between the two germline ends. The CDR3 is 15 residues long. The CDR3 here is CASSPRTGRVYEQFF. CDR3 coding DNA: TGTGCCAGCAGCCCCCGGACAGGGAGGGTGTATGAGCAGTTCTTC.

The CDR3 protein is CASSHRDQTLRFHNTGELFF. The CDR3 DNA follows: TGCGCCAGCAGTCACCGGGATCAGACCTTACGTTTTCATAACACCGGGGAGCTGTTTTTT. The V and J genes are TRBV23-1 and TRBJ2-2, with a weak D call TRBD2 (5 bases). TRBV23-1 counts as an open reading frame of uncertain function. Deletions cut 3 bases from V and 2 bases from J, with 25 bases between. The CDR3 covers 20 residues.

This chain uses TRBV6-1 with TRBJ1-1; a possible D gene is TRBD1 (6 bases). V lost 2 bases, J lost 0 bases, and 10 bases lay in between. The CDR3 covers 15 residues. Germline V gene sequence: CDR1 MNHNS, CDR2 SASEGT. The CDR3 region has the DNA TGTGCCAGCAGTGAAACAGGGACCCTGAACACTGAAGCTTTCTTT. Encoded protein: CASSETGTLNTEAFF.

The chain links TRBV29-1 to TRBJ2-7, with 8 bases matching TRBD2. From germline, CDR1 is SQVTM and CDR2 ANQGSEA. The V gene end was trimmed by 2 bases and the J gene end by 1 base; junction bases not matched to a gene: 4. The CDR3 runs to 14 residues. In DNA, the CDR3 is TGCAGCGTTGAAACCGCTAGCGGGTCCTACGAGCAGTACTTC. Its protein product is CSVETASGSYEQYF.

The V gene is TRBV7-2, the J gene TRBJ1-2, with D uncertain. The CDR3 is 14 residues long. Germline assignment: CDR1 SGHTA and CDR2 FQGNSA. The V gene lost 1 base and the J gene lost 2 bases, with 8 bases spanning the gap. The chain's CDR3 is CASSLDRRNYGYTF. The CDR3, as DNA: TGTGCCAGCAGCTTAGACAGAAGGAACTATGGCTACACCTTC.

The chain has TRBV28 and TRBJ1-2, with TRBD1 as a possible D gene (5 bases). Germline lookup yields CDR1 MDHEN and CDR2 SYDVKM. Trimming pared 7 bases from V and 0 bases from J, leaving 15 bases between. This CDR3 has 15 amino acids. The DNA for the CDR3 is TGTGCCAGCATTACCACCGGGGACTCTAACTATGGCTACACCTTC. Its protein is CASITTGDSNYGYTF.

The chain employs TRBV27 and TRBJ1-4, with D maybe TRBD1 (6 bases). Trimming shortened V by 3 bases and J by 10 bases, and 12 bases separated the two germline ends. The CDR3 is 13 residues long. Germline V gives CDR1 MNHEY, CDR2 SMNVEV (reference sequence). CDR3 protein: CASSFNRERKLFF. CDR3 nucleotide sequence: TGTGCCAGCAGTTTCAACAGGGAGCGAAAACTGTTTTTT. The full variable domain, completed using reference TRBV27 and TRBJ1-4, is EAQVTQNPRYLITVTGKKLTVTCSQNMNHEYMSWYRQDPGLGLRQIYYSMNVEVTDKGDVPEGYKVSRKEKRNFPLILESPSPNQTSLYFCASSFNRERKLFFGSGTQLSVL.

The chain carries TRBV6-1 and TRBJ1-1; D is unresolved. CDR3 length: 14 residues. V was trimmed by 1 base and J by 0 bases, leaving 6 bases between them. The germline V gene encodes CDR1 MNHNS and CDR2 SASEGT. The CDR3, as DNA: TGTGCCAGCAGTGAAGAACCGGTGAACACTGAAGCTTTCTTT. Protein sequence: CASSEEPVNTEAFF.

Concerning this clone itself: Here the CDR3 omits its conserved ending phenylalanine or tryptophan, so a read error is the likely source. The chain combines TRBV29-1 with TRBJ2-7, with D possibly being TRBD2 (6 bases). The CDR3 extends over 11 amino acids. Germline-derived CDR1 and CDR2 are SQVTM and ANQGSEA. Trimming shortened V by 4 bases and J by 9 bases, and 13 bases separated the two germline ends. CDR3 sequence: CSVVRGRRQYL. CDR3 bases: TGCAGCGTTGTGCGGGGAAGAAGGCAGTACCTC.

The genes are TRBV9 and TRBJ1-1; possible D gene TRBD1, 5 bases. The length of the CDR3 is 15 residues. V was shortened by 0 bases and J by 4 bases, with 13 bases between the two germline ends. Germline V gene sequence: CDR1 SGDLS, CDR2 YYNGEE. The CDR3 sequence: CASSVARSGGTEAFF. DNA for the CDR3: TGTGCCAGCAGCGTAGCTCGGTCGGGGGGCACTGAAGCTTTCTTT.